The 10 T cell receptor beta chains presented below share a single source sample, sequenced in a study of CD8+ T cells in alopecia areata. Sequencing relied on a cDNA template that was reverse transcribed from extracted RNA. Clones were read by immunoSEQ multiplex PCR, and TCRdb kept only the in-frame ones, dropping some. The sample records some 150,000 clones, less than 75% being singletons. The treatment was: oral pan-JAK inhibitor, 5-10 mg twice daily. The sequencing used CD4+ T cells sorted from blood, collected at approximately week 60, from a patient treated with tofacitinib. Source of these receptors: a human donor with alopecia areata.

A single count supports this clone. The J gene is TRBJ2-5, the V gene TRBV29-1; 7 bases line up with TRBD1. Unmatched junction bases numbered 2, after V lost 3 bases and J lost 1 base. Per the germline V gene, CDR1 is SQVTM and CDR2 is ANQGSEA. This CDR3 contains 13 residues. CDR3 region: CSVDRGIQETQYF. The CDR3 DNA follows: TGCAGCGTTGACAGGGGGATCCAAGAGACCCAGTACTTC. Based on the CDR3 plus reference TRBV29-1 and TRBJ2-5, the full variable domain is SAVISQKPSRDICQRGTSLTIQCQVDSQVTMMFWYRQQPGQSLTLIATANQGSEATYESGFVIDKFPISRPNLTFSTLTVSNMSPEDSSIYLCSVDRGIQETQYFGPGTRLLVL.

The table lists this clone with a few counts. The chain couples TRBV29-1 to TRBJ2-1; no firm D call. The CDR3 totals 14 residues. Trimming pared 5 bases from V and 4 bases from J, leaving 15 bases between. Germline V gene lookup returns CDR1 SQVTM and CDR2 ANQGSEA. The CDR3 DNA reads as TGCAGCGTTCTCAACACACAGCGATACAATGAGCAGTTCTTC. It encodes CSVLNTQRYNEQFF.

The V call is TRBV11-2, the J call TRBJ1-6; D remains unclear. The CDR3 covers 11 residues. Germline assignment: CDR1 SGHAT and CDR2 FQNNGV. V was clipped by 6 bases and J by 9 bases, with 6 bases between them. CDR3 region: CASSSSSPLHF. CDR3 nucleotide sequence: TGTGCCAGCAGTTCCAGTTCACCCCTCCACTTT.

V and J are TRBV6-1 and TRBJ2-7, with D possibly being TRBD1 (6 bases). The V gene lost 5 bases and the J gene lost 6 bases, with 14 bases spanning the gap. The CDR3 consists of 13 residues. Germline V gene sequence: CDR1 MNHNS, CDR2 SASEGT. The CDR3 protein is CASSQGPSAEQYF. CDR3 DNA sequence: TGTGCCAGCAGTCAGGGGCCCTCGGCCGAGCAGTACTTC.

This rearrangement joins TRBV6-5 to TRBJ2-1; D is unclear. This CDR3 contains 15 residues. V dropped 8 bases and J dropped 3 bases, with 17 bases sitting between them. CDR1 is MNHEY, CDR2 SVGAGI, per germline. Written as DNA, the CDR3 is TGTGCCAGCGCAATCGGCTGGGCAGGCTACAATGAGCAGTTCTTC. Amino acids: CASAIGWAGYNEQFF.

The chain links TRBV5-1 to TRBJ2-5; D not resolved. V was pared by 3 bases and J by 0 bases, with 3 bases between. The germline CDR1 and CDR2 sequences are SGHRS and YFSETQ. CDR3 size: 12 residues. The CDR3 region is CASSWDQETQYF. As DNA, the CDR3 is TGCGCCAGCAGCTGGGACCAAGAGACCCAGTACTTC.

V gene TRBV5-1 combines with J gene TRBJ2-1; D may be TRBD1 (6 bases). The CDR3 is made up of 14 amino acids. CDR1 is SGHRS and CDR2 is YFSETQ in the germline V gene. The V end lost 1 base, the J end lost 1 base, and 6 bases lay between the germline ends. The CDR3 sequence is CASSLTGSYNEQFF. The CDR3 nucleotides are TGCGCCAGCAGCTTGACAGGGTCCTACAATGAGCAGTTCTTC.

The genes are TRBV6-5 and TRBJ2-1; D unresolved. The CDR3 sequence is 15 residues long. The germline V gene has CDR1 MNHEY and CDR2 SVGAGI. Trimming took off 4 bases at V and 5 bases at J, with 15 bases between the two ends. CDR3 DNA: TGTGCCAGCAGTTCTCCGTCAACTTGGAACAATGAGCAGTTCTTC. This translates into CASSSPSTWNNEQFF.

This clone was observed a handful of times. The chain uses TRBV5-1 and TRBJ2-5; possible D gene TRBD1, 6 bases. Germline CDR1 and CDR2: SGHRS and YFSETQ. The V gene lost 6 bases and the J gene lost 5 bases, with 20 bases spanning the gap. This CDR3 contains 15 residues. The CDR3 bases are TGCGCCAGCATGTCCCGCCCAGGGGTGGAGGAGACCCAGTACTTC. The encoded protein is CASMSRPGVEETQYF.

Only a few counts were recorded for this clone. The gene calls are TRBV30 and TRBJ2-2; D unclear. The CDR3 has 12 residues. The germline CDR1 and CDR2 sequences are GTSNPN and SVGIG (reference sequence). Trimming stripped 4 bases from V and 5 bases from J, with 8 bases between. As DNA, the CDR3 is TGTGCCTGGACTCCCGGGACCGGGGAGCTGTTTTTT. The encoded protein is CAWTPGTGELFF.